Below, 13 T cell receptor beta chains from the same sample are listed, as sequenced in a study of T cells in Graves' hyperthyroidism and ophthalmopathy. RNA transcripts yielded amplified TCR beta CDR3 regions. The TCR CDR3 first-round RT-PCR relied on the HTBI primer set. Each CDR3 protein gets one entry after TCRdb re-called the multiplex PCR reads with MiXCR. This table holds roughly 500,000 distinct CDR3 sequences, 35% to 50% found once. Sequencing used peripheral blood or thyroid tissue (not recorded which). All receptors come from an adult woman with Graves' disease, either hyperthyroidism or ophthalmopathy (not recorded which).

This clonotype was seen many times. Here the CDR3 reads CSAKRSQGAGEKLFF. The CDR3 DNA follows: TGCAGTGCAAAGAGGAGCCAGGGGGCTGGTGAAAAACTGTTTTTT. The rearrangement uses TRBV20-1 and TRBJ1-4, with 8 bases lining up with TRBD1. The CDR3 has 15 amino acids. Looked up from germline, CDR1 is DFQATT and CDR2 is SNEGSKA (reference sequence). The V gene end was trimmed by 6 bases and the J gene end by 7 bases; junction bases not matched to a gene: 13.

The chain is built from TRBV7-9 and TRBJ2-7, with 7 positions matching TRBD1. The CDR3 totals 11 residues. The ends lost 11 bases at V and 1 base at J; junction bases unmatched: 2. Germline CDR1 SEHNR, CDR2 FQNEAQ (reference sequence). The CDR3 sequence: CAWGQSYEQYF. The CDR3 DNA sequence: TGTGCCTGGGGACAGTCCTACGAGCAGTACTTC.

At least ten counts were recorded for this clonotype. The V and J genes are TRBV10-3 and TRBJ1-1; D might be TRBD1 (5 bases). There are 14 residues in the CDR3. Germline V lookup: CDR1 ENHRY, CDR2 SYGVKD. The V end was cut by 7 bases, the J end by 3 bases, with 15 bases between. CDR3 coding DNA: TGTGCCATCACCGAGGACACTACCTACACTGAAGCTTTCTTT. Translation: CAITEDTTYTEAFF.

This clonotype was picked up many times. DNA of the CDR3: TGCAGCGCTACAGGGATCTATAATGAAAAACTGTTTTTT. Amino acids: CSATGIYNEKLFF. The chain is built from TRBV29-1 and TRBJ1-4; possible D gene TRBD1, 6 bases. The CDR3 is made up of 13 amino acids. Germline loops: CDR1 SQVTM, CDR2 ANQGSEA. Between the trimmed V and J ends, which lost 7 bases and 4 bases, there was a span of 13 bases.

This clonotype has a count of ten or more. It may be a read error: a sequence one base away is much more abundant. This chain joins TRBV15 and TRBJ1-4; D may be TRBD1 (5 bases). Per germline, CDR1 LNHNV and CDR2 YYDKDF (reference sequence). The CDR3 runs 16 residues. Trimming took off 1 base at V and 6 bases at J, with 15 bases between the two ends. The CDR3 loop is CATSRVSKGPDEKLFF. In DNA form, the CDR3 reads TGTGCCACCAGCAGAGTAAGCAAGGGGCCAGATGAAAAACTGTTTTTT.

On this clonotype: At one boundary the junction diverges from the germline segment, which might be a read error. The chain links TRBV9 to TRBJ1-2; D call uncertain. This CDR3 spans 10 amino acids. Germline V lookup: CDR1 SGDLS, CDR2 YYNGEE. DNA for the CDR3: TGTGCCAGCAGCGTAGTGGCTAGCGCCTTC. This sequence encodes CASSVVASAF.

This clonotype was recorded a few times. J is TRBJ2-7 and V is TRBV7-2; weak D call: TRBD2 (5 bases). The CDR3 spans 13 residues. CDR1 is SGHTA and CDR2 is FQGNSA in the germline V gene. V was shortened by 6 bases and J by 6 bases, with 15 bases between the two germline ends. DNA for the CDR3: TGTGCCAGCAGTTTGGGAGCCCCGAGCGAGCAGTACTTC. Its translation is CASSLGAPSEQYF.

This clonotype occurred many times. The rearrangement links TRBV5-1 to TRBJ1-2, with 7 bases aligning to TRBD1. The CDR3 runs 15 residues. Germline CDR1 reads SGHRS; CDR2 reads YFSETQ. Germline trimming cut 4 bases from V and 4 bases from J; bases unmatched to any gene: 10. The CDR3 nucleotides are TGCGCCAGCAGCCCGCGGGACAGTTCCAGCTATGGCTACACCTTC. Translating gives CASSPRDSSSYGYTF.

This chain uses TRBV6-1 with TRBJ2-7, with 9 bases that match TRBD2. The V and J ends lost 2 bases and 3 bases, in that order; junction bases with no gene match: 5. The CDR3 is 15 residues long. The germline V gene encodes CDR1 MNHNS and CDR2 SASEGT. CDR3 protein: CASSERASGIYEQYF. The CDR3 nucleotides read TGTGCCAGCAGTGAACGGGCTAGCGGGATCTACGAGCAGTACTTC.

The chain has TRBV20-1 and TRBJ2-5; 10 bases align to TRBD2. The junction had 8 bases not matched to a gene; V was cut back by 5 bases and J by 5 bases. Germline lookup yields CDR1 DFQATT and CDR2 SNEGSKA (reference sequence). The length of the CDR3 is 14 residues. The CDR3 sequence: CSALAGGLEETQYF. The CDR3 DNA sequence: TGCAGTGCTTTAGCGGGAGGTTTGGAGGAGACCCAGTACTTC.

CDR3 in amino acids: CANSGGGGKTQYF. The CDR3 bases are TGCGCCAACTCAGGAGGGGGCGGGAAGACCCAGTACTTC. The chain joins TRBV10-1 to TRBJ2-5; D might be TRBD1 (7 bases). CDR3 length: 13 residues. V was shortened by 10 bases and J by 6 bases, with 18 bases between the two germline ends. CDR1 is WNHNN and CDR2 is SYGVQD in the germline V gene (reference sequence).

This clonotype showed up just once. CDR3 sequence reads: CAISVSSGNKRTGTYEQYF. As DNA, the CDR3 is TGTGCCATCAGTGTATCCAGTGGAAACAAACGGACAGGTACCTACGAGCAGTACTTC. The V call is TRBV10-3, the J call TRBJ2-7; 7 bases map to TRBD1. This CDR3 has 19 residues. The V segment lost 4 bases and the J segment 2 bases; nucleotides outside the gene matches: 20. Germline assignment: CDR1 ENHRY and CDR2 SYGVKD.

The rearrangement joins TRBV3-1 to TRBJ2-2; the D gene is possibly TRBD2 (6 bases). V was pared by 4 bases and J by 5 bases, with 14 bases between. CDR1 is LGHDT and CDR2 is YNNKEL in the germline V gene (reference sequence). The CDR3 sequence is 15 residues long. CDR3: CASSPRDFGTGELFF. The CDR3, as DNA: TGTGCCAGCAGCCCACGGGACTTCGGGACCGGGGAGCTGTTTTTT.